This T cell receptor beta chain was documented in a study of blood T cell repertoires in COVID-19. Study overall: Both acute and convalescent COVID-19 samples were obtained from the United States, Italy and Spain. PBMCs, B-cell-depleted T cells, or T cells were the source of the cDNA or gDNA that made up the material.

TCRdb's table, derived via immunoSEQ multiplex PCR, lists solely in-frame clones and lacks some. The data contain 200,000 to 300,000 clones, roughly 82% of them singletons. Deletions cut 6 bases from V and 8 bases from J, with 19 bases between. CDR3 length: 15 residues. Germline CDR1 reads MDHEN; CDR2 reads SYDVKM. The source material was peripheral blood. V and J are TRBV28 and TRBJ1-4, with TRBD1 as a possible D gene (6 bases). This TCR was sampled from a woman between 65 and 79 years old with acute or convalescent COVID-19. CDR3 in amino acids: CASSKTGLGIEKLFF. For the CDR3, the DNA is TGTGCCAGCAGCAAAACAGGGTTAGGGATCGAAAAACTGTTTTTT.